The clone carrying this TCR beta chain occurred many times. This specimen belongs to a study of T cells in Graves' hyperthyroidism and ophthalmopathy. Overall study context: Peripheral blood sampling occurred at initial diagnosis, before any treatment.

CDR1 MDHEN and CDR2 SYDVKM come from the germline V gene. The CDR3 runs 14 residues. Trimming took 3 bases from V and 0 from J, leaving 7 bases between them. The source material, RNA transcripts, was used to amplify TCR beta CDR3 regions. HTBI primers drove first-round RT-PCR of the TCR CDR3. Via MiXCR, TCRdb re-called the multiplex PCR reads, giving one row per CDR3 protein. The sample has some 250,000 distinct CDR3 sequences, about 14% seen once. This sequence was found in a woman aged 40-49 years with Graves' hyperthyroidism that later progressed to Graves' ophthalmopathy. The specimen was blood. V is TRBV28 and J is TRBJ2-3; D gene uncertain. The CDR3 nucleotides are TGTGCCAGCAGTTTCCACTCTAGCACAGATACGCAGTATTTT. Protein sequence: CASSFHSSTDTQYF. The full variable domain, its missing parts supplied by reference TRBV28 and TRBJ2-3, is DVKVTQSSRYLVKRTGEKVFLECVQDMDHENMFWYRQDPGLGLRLIYFSYDVKMKEKGDIPEGYSVSREKKERFSLILESASTNQTSMYLCASSFHSSTDTQYFGPGTRLTVL.